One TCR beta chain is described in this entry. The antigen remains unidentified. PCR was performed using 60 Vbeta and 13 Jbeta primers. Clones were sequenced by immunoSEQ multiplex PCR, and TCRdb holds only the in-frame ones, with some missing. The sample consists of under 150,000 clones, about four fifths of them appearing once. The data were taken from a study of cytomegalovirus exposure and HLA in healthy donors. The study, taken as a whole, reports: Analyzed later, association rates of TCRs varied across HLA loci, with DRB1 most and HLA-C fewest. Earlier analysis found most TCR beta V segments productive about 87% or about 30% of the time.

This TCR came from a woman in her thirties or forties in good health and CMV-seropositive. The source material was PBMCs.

The CDR3, as DNA: TGTGCCAGCTGGAACCCCCAGACAGGGAACACTGAAGCTTTCTTT. Residues: CASWNPQTGNTEAFF. This chain connects TRBV28 to TRBJ1-1; a possible D gene is TRBD1 (6 bases). Germline values: CDR1 MDHEN, CDR2 SYDVKM. V shed 8 bases and J shed 1 base, with 17 bases lying between them. The CDR3 loop spans 15 amino acids.